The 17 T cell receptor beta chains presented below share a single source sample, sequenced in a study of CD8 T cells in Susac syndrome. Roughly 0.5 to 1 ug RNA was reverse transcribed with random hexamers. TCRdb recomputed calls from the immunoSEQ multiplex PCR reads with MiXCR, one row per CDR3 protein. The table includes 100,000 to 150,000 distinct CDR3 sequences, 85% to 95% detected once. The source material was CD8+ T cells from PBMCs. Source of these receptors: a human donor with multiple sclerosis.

DNA for the CDR3: TGTGCCAGCAGCACTCGGACAGACTCCTACAATGAGCAGTTCTTC. Amino acids: CASSTRTDSYNEQFF. This sequence joins TRBV9 and TRBJ2-1; possible D gene TRBD1, 6 bases. Trimming pared 4 bases from V and 0 bases from J, leaving 11 bases between. Germline values: CDR1 SGDLS, CDR2 YYNGEE. This CDR3 is 15 amino acids long.

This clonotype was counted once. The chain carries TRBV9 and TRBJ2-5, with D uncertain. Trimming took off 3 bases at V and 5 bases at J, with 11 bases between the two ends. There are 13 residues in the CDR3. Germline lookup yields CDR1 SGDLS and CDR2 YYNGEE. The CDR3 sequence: CASSADRSETQYF. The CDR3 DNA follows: TGTGCCAGCAGCGCGGACCGGTCCGAGACCCAGTACTTC.

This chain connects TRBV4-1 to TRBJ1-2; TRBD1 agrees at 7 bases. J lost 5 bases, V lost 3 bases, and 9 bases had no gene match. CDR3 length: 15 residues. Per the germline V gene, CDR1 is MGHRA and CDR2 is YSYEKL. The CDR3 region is CASSHVKGAWYGYTF. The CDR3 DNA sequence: TGCGCCAGCAGCCACGTTAAGGGGGCGTGGTATGGCTACACCTTC.

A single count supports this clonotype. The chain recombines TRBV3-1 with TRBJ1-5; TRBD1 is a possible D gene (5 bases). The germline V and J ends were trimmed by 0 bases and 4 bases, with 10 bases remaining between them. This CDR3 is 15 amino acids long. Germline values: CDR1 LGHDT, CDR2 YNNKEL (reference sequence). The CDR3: CASSQDGTENQPQHF. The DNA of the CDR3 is TGTGCCAGCAGCCAAGATGGGACGGAGAATCAGCCCCAGCATTTT.

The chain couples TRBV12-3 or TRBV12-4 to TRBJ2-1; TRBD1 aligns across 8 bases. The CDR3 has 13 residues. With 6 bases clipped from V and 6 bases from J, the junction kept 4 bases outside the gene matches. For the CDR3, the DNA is TGTGCCAGCAGCCAAACAGGGGGCAATGAGCAGTTCTTC. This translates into CASSQTGGNEQFF.

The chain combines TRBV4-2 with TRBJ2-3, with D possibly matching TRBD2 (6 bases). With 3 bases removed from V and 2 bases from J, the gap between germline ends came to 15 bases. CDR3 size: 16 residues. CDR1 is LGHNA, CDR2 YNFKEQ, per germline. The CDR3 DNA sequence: TGTGCCAGCAGCCATTGGGCTCGCGGGGCCACAGATACGCAGTATTTT. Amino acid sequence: CASSHWARGATDTQYF.

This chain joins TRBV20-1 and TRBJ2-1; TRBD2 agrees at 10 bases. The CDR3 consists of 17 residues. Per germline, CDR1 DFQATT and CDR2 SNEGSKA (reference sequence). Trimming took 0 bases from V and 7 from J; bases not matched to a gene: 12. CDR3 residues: CSARDPSGSRPINEQFF. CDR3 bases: TGCAGTGCTAGAGACCCTAGCGGGAGTAGGCCCATAAATGAGCAGTTCTTC.

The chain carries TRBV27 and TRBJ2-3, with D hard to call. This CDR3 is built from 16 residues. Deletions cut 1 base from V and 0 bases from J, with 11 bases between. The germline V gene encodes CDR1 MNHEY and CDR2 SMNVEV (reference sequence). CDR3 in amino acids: CASSLWPFDSTDTQYF. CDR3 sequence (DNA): TGTGCCAGCAGTTTATGGCCATTCGATAGCACAGATACGCAGTATTTT.

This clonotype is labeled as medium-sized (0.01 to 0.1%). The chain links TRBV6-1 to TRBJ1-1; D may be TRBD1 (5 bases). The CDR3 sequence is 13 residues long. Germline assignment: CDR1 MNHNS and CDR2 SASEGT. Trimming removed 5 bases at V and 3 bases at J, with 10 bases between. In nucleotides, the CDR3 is TGTGCCAGCAGTCTAACAGGTGACACTGAAGCTTTCTTT. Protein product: CASSLTGDTEAFF.

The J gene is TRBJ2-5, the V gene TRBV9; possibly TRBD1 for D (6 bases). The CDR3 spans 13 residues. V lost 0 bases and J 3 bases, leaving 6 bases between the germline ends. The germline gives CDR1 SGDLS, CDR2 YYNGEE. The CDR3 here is CASSVGQEETQYF. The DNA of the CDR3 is TGTGCCAGCAGCGTAGGACAGGAAGAGACCCAGTACTTC.

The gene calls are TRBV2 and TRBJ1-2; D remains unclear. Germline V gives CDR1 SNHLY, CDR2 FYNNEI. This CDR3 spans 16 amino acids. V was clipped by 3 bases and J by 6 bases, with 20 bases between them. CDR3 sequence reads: CASSENSNLRFDGYTF. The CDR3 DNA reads TGTGCCAGCAGTGAGAACAGCAACCTGAGATTCGATGGCTACACCTTC.

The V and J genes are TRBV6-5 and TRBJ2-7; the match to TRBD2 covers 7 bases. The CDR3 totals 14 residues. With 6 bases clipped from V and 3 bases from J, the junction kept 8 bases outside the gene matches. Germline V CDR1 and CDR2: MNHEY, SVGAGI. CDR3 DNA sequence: TGTGCCAGCAGGGGGGGGACCCACAACTACGAGCAGTACTTC. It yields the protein CASRGGTHNYEQYF.

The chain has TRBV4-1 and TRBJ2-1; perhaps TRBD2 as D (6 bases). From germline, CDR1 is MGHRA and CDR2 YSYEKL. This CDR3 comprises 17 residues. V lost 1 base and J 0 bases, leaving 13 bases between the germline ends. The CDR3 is CASSQASDRSSYNEQFF. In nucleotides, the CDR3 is TGCGCCAGCAGCCAAGCTAGCGACCGGAGCTCCTACAATGAGCAGTTCTTC.

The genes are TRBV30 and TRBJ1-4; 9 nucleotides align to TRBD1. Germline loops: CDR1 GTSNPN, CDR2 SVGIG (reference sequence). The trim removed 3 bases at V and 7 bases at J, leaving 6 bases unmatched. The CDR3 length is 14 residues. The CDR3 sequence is CAWSQGQGGEKLFF. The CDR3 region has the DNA TGTGCCTGGAGCCAGGGACAGGGAGGTGAAAAACTGTTTTTT.

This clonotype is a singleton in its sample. The CDR3 nucleotides are TGTGCCCCGAGACTGGACGGCTCCTTCCTAAGGGACTATGGCTACACCTTC. Protein: CAPRLDGSFLRDYGYTF. The rearrangement links TRBV6-1 to TRBJ1-2, with D unresolved. Trimming shortened V by 11 bases and J by 3 bases, and 28 bases separated the two germline ends. The CDR3 extends over 17 amino acids. CDR1 and CDR2 (germline): MNHNS, SASEGT.

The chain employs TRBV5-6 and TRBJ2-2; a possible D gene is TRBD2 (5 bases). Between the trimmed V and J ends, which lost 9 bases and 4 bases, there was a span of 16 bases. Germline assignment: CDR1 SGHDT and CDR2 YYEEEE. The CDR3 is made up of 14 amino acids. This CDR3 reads CATGVVGFTGELFF. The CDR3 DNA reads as TGTGCCACCGGGGTGGTAGGGTTCACCGGGGAGCTGTTTTTT.

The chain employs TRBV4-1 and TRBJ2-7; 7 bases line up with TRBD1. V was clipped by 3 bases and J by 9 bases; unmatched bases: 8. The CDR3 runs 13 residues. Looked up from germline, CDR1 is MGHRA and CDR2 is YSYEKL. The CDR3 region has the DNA TGCGCCAGCAGCCATAGACAGGGCGTGGGGCAGTACGTC. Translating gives CASSHRQGVGQYV.